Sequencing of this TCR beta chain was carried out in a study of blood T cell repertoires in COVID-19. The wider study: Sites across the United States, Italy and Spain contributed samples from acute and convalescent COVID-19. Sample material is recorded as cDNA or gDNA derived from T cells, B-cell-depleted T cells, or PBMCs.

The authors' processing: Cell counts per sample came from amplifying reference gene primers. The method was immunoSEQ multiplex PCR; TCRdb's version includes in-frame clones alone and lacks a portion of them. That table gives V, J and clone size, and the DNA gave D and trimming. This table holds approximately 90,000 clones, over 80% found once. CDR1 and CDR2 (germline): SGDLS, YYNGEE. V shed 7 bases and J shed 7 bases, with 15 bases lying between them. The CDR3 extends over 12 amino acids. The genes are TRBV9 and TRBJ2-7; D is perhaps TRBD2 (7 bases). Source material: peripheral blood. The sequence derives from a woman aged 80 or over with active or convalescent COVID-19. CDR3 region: CASFAGAGEQYF. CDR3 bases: TGTGCCAGCTTCGCGGGGGCGGGGGAGCAGTACTTC. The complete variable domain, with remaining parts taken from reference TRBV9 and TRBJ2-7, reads DSGVTQTPKHLITATGQRVTLRCSPRSGDLSVYWYQQSLDQGLQFLIQYYNGEERAKGNILERFSAQQFPDLHSELNLSSLELGDSALYFCASFAGAGEQYFGPGTRLTVT.